A single sample gave rise to the 5 T cell receptor beta chains below, sequenced in a study of blood T cell repertoires in COVID-19. The repertoire was sequenced with immunoSEQ multiplex PCR; TCRdb's copy has only in-frame clones and lacks some. The sample includes about 280,000 clones, about 88% of them seen just once. The sample taken for sequencing was PBMCs or T cells enriched from blood (not recorded which). All receptors come from a woman aged 55-69 years in a cohort exposed to, infected with or recovered from COVID-19 (not recorded which).

This clone was counted once. An end of the junction does not agree with germline; a read error may underlie this. The CDR3 reads CASSYRGLAGDPQYF. The CDR3 nucleotides read TGTGCCAGCAGTTACCGCGGGCTAGCGGGAGATCCGCAGTATTTT. This chain joins TRBV6-5 and TRBJ2-3, with 10 bases lining up with TRBD2. Germline values: CDR1 MNHEY, CDR2 SVGAGI. This CDR3 has 15 amino acids.

This CDR3 is CASSPTGTSGRKHEQYF. In nucleotides, the CDR3 is TGTGCCAGCTCACCAACCGGGACTAGCGGGAGGAAGCACGAGCAGTACTTC. This chain uses TRBV18 with TRBJ2-7; 15 nucleotides line up with TRBD2. Germline V gene sequence: CDR1 KGHSH, CDR2 LQKENI. CDR3 length equals 17 residues. V shed 2 bases, J shed 5 bases, and the junction held 7 bases outside the gene matches.

The chain is built from TRBV7-9 and TRBJ1-1; 7 bases fit TRBD1. The CDR3 covers 14 residues. CDR1 is SEHNR and CDR2 is FQNEAQ in the germline V gene (reference sequence). With 3 bases clipped from V and 0 bases from J, the junction kept 1 base outside the gene matches. CDR3 bases: TGTGCCAGCAGCTTGGGACAGCTGAACACTGAAGCTTTCTTT. Its translation: CASSLGQLNTEAFF. The full variable domain, rest sourced from reference TRBV7-9 and TRBJ1-1, is DTGVSQNPRHKITKRGQNVTFRCDPISEHNRLYWYRQTLGQGPEFLTYFQNEAQLEKSRLLSDRFSAERPKGSFSTLEIQRTEQGDSAMYLCASSLGQLNTEAFFGQGTRLTVV.

This clone is a singleton in its sample. The chain employs TRBV19 and TRBJ2-1; D is undetermined. CDR1 and CDR2 (germline): LNHDA, SQIVND (reference sequence). Trimming left V 4 bases short and J 9 bases short, with 7 bases between. The CDR3 runs 11 residues. This CDR3 reads CASSTSVEQFF. CDR3 coding DNA: TGTGCCAGTAGTACCTCCGTTGAGCAGTTCTTC. The full variable domain, rest sourced from reference TRBV19 and TRBJ2-1, is DGGITQSPKYLFRKEGQNVTLSCEQNLNHDAMYWYRQDPGQGLRLIYYSQIVNDFQKGDIAEGYSVSREKKESFPLTVTSAQKNPTAFYLCASSTSVEQFFGPGTRLTVL.

The rearrangement uses TRBV28 and TRBJ1-3; the D gene is possibly TRBD1 (5 bases). The CDR3 is 14 amino acids. Trimming took off 3 bases at V and 1 base at J, with 7 bases between the two ends. Per the germline V gene, CDR1 is MDHEN and CDR2 is SYDVKM. In nucleotides, the CDR3 is TGTGCCAGCAGTTTGGGGACTTCTGGAAACACCATATATTTT. Residues: CASSLGTSGNTIYF.